This T cell receptor (beta chain) was recorded in a study of blood T cell repertoires in COVID-19. Whole-study context: Acute and convalescent COVID-19 specimens originated in the United States, Italy and Spain. In each case, the material was cDNA or gDNA derived from T cells, B-cell-depleted T cells, or PBMCs.

V was trimmed by 0 bases and J by 2 bases, leaving 10 bases between them. This CDR3 spans 15 amino acids. Looked up from germline, CDR1 is SGHRS and CDR2 is YFSETQ. Enrolled through a virtual design, the participants were between about 18 and 100 years of age and came from 24 US areas. Per the original data handling: Counts of nucleated cells, estimated from reference gene primer amplification, were obtained. Clones were sequenced by immunoSEQ multiplex PCR, and TCRdb holds only the in-frame ones, with some missing. V and J calls and clone size are as listed in that table; D and trimming were resolved from the DNA. The sample records 220,000 or so clones, just under 85% being singletons.

The receptor comes from a woman between 40 and 55 years old with acute COVID-19. Sequences were obtained from PBMCs or T cells enriched from blood (not recorded which). The J gene is TRBJ2-3, the V gene TRBV5-1; D might be TRBD1 (6 bases). The CDR3: CASSLVGAPTDTQYF. The CDR3 bases are TGCGCCAGCAGCTTGGTGGGGGCCCCCACAGATACGCAGTATTTT.